These 9 T cell receptor beta chains came from one sample sequenced in a study of blood T cell repertoires in COVID-19. The data were produced by immunoSEQ multiplex PCR, yet TCRdb's version contains in-frame clones alone and is incomplete. The profile shows fewer than 30,000 clones, 84% of them singletons. Source material: peripheral blood. These receptors were collected from a man in his sixties or seventies with active COVID-19.

The V and J genes are TRBV5-1 and TRBJ1-5, with 9 bases matching TRBD1. Germline V gives CDR1 SGHRS, CDR2 YFSETQ. This CDR3 region has 15 residues. Trimming cost V 0 bases and J 6 bases; bases outside gene matches: 4. The CDR3 protein is CASSLEGTGTQPQHF. CDR3 DNA: TGCGCCAGCAGCTTGGAGGGGACAGGGACTCAGCCCCAGCATTTT. Supplemented by reference TRBV5-1 and TRBJ1-5, the full variable domain reads KAGVTQTPRYLIKTRGQQVTLSCSPISGHRSVSWYQQTPGQGLQFLFEYFSETQRNKGNFPGRFSGRQFSNSRSEMNVSTLELGDSALYLCASSLEGTGTQPQHFGDGTRLSIL.

V and J are TRBV6-6 and TRBJ1-5; 7 bases match TRBD1. The CDR3 is 15 residues long. Looked up from germline, CDR1 is MNHNY and CDR2 is SVGAGI (reference sequence). The V segment lost 6 bases and the J segment 0 bases; nucleotides outside the gene matches: 5. The CDR3 DNA reads TGTGCCAGCAGACGACAGGGAGGTAGCAATCAGCCCCAGCATTTT. Its protein product is CASRRQGGSNQPQHF.

The chain carries TRBV2 and TRBJ1-1; unclear D gene. The CDR3 length is 13 residues. The V gene's germline CDR1 is SNHLY and CDR2 FYNNEI. Between the trimmed V and J ends, which lost 7 bases and 3 bases, there was a span of 12 bases. CDR3 loop: CASNVGSDTEAFF. CDR3 DNA: TGTGCCAGCAATGTGGGCTCAGACACTGAAGCTTTCTTT.

The chain's CDR3 is CASSYWANSNEKLFF. Here the CDR3 DNA reads TGTGCCAGCAGTTACTGGGCGAACTCTAATGAAAAACTGTTTTTT. This chain joins TRBV6-2 or TRBV6-3 and TRBJ1-4, with no clear D. This CDR3 comprises 15 residues. Germline CDR1 reads MNHEY; CDR2 reads SVGEGT. V lost 1 base and J lost 3, with 9 bases in between.

The rearrangement links TRBV5-3 to TRBJ2-7, with D uncertain. TRBV5-3 is placed among ORFs of uncertain function. V lost 10 bases and J lost 4, with 15 bases in between. This CDR3 spans 12 amino acids. This chain's CDR3 is CAPPRVMYEQYF. DNA for the CDR3: TGTGCCCCCCCACGGGTGATGTACGAGCAGTACTTC.

The chain has TRBV6-5 and TRBJ2-7; 7 nucleotides agree with TRBD1. This CDR3 spans 15 amino acids. J lost 0 bases, V lost 6 bases, and 8 bases had no gene match. Germline CDR1 is MNHEY and CDR2 is SVGAGI. The CDR3, as DNA: TGTGCCAGCAGCCTCCGGGCAGGGGGCTCCTACGAGCAGTACTTC. It specifies CASSLRAGGSYEQYF.

This clone occurred a few times. The chain recombines TRBV10-3 with TRBJ1-2, with TRBD1 as a possible D gene (5 bases). V gave up 0 bases and J gave up 6 bases, with 11 bases separating them. This CDR3 spans 14 amino acids. CDR1 is ENHRY, CDR2 SYGVKD, per germline. The CDR3: CAISESAVRDGYTF. CDR3 nucleotides: TGTGCCATCAGTGAGTCGGCCGTCAGGGATGGCTACACCTTC.

This sequence joins TRBV9 and TRBJ1-1, with unresolved D. The ends were cut back, 1 base at V and 4 bases at J, with 8 bases in the middle. The CDR3 is 13 amino acids. The germline CDR1 and CDR2 sequences are SGDLS and YYNGEE. In DNA, the CDR3 is TGTGCCAGCAGCGTATCGCAGCGCACTGAAGCTTTCTTT. Protein product: CASSVSQRTEAFF.

The gene calls are TRBV4-2 and TRBJ1-2, with D maybe TRBD1 (6 bases). Trimming pared 1 base from V and 5 bases from J, leaving 17 bases between. Germline V gene sequence: CDR1 LGHNA, CDR2 YNFKEQ. This CDR3 spans 16 amino acids. This CDR3 reads CASSQAPSQGLYGYTF. The CDR3 bases are TGTGCCAGCAGCCAAGCTCCCAGTCAGGGGCTGTATGGCTACACCTTC.